The next 25 T cell receptor beta chains were all read from a single sample in a study of blood T cells in healthy people across ages. Together with a sample-barcoded 5' primer, a J-beta primer mix was included in a second PCR lasting about 7 to 11 cycles. In TCRdb, the 5' RACE reads were re-called with MiXCR into one record per CDR3 protein. The profile shows 1.5 million to 2 million distinct CDR3 sequences, roughly 27% of them singletons. Specimen: blood. The receptors were gathered from a woman aged 30 to 39 in good health.

There are a few counts of this clonotype. The chain has TRBV20-1 and TRBJ1-2; the D is unclear. Trimming pared 2 bases from V and 8 bases from J, leaving 9 bases between. Germline CDR1 reads DFQATT; CDR2 reads SNEGSKA (reference sequence). The CDR3 extends over 11 amino acids. The CDR3: CSARWVGGYTF. CDR3 DNA: TGCAGTGCTAGATGGGTGGGAGGCTACACCTTC.

The chain has TRBV27 and TRBJ2-7; 8 bases agree with TRBD2. CDR1 is MNHEY and CDR2 is SMNVEV in the germline V gene (reference sequence). This CDR3 comprises 15 residues. The junction had 9 bases not matched to a gene; V was cut back by 6 bases and J by 2 bases. CDR3 coding DNA: TGTGCCAGCAGATTCGCGGGGGGACAAACCTACGAGCAGTACTTC. Protein sequence: CASRFAGGQTYEQYF.

Only a few counts were recorded for this clonotype. The J gene is TRBJ2-5, the V gene TRBV10-3; 7 bases are shared with TRBD2. After removal of 3 bases from V and 5 bases from J, the junction contained 12 bases not matched to a gene. The CDR3 is 16 amino acids. Germline V gene lookup returns CDR1 ENHRY and CDR2 SYGVKD. CDR3: CAISDLDGGSGETQYF. DNA of the CDR3: TGTGCCATCAGTGATCTGGACGGGGGGAGTGGGGAGACCCAGTACTTC.

J is TRBJ1-2 and V is TRBV4-1; D call uncertain. The CDR3 covers 16 residues. Germline V gene data show CDR1 as MGHRA and CDR2 as YSYEKL. Trimming left V 0 bases short and J 3 bases short, with 14 bases between. The CDR3 DNA sequence: TGCGCCAGCAGCCAAGAGCCAGAGGACTTATACTATGGCTACACCTTC. This sequence encodes CASSQEPEDLYYGYTF.

V and J are TRBV18 and TRBJ1-5; 7 bases match TRBD1. Trimming took 5 bases from V and 10 from J; bases not matched to a gene: 11. Germline V gene sequence: CDR1 KGHSH, CDR2 LQKENI. The CDR3 is 14 residues long. The CDR3 loop reads CASSTSGTELPQHF. The CDR3 DNA reads as TGTGCCAGCTCAACATCCGGGACAGAACTCCCCCAGCATTTT.

This chain uses TRBV5-1 with TRBJ2-1; D unclear. The V and J ends lost 1 base and 0 bases respectively, with 17 bases between them. The CDR3 loop spans 18 amino acids. Germline lookup yields CDR1 SGHRS and CDR2 YFSETQ. CDR3 protein: CASSLLGSKTLSYNEQFF. Here the CDR3 DNA reads TGCGCCAGCAGCTTGTTAGGGTCCAAGACCCTCTCCTACAATGAGCAGTTCTTC.

The V gene is TRBV5-1, the J gene TRBJ2-7, with D perhaps matching TRBD1 (6 bases). The CDR3 has 15 residues. The ends were cut back, 2 bases at V and 2 bases at J, with 14 bases in the middle. Germline V gene lookup returns CDR1 SGHRS and CDR2 YFSETQ. The CDR3 DNA reads TGCGCCAGCAGCTTTAATCAGGGGCGGGCCTACGAGCAGTACTTC. It specifies CASSFNQGRAYEQYF. The entire variable domain, with the rest obtained from reference TRBV5-1 and TRBJ2-7, is as follows: KAGVTQTPRYLIKTRGQQVTLSCSPISGHRSVSWYQQTPGQGLQFLFEYFSETQRNKGNFPGRFSGRQFSNSRSEMNVSTLELGDSALYLCASSFNQGRAYEQYFGPGTRLTVT.

This clonotype was seen more than once but under ten times. This chain uses TRBV6-2 or TRBV6-3 with TRBJ2-1; D is unclear. Germline lookup yields CDR1 MNHEY and CDR2 SVGEGT. The CDR3 has 14 residues. V was shortened by 2 bases and J by 7 bases, with 12 bases between the two germline ends. The CDR3 coding sequence is TGTGCCAGCAGTTACCGACAAATTATAAATGAGCAGTTCTTC. Its translation: CASSYRQIINEQFF.

V gene TRBV2 combines with J gene TRBJ2-1, with 13 bases identical to TRBD2. The V gene end was trimmed by 6 bases and the J gene end by 7 bases; junction bases not matched to a gene: 18. Germline V gene lookup returns CDR1 SNHLY and CDR2 FYNNEI. The CDR3 has 19 amino acids. CDR3 nucleotide sequence: TGTGCCAGCAGCCCAGGTACTAGCGGGAGGGCGAAGTACACAAATGAGCAGTTCTTC. Protein: CASSPGTSGRAKYTNEQFF.

This clonotype was counted between two and nine times. This sequence joins TRBV7-9 and TRBJ2-1; no definite D call. V was shortened by 2 bases and J by 0 bases, with 11 bases between the two germline ends. This CDR3 has 16 residues. In germline, CDR1 is SEHNR, CDR2 FQNEAQ (reference sequence). The CDR3: CASSLNPQNSYNEQFF. CDR3 DNA sequence: TGTGCCAGCAGCTTAAATCCTCAAAACTCCTACAATGAGCAGTTCTTC.

This clonotype has ten or more counts. This sequence joins TRBV10-1 and TRBJ2-3, with 10 bases lining up with TRBD2. Germline loops: CDR1 WNHNN, CDR2 SYGVQD (reference sequence). The CDR3 is 15 residues long. With 3 bases clipped from V and 1 base from J, the junction kept 1 base outside the gene matches. The DNA for the CDR3 is TGCGCCAGCAGTGACGGGACTAGCGGCACAGATACGCAGTATTTT. It specifies CASSDGTSGTDTQYF.

The V gene is TRBV7-9, the J gene TRBJ2-1, with 11 bases identical to TRBD2. With V trimmed by 5 bases and J by 8 bases, 8 bases remained unmatched. Germline CDR1 and CDR2: SEHNR and FQNEAQ (reference sequence). There are 15 residues in the CDR3. The CDR3 region has the DNA TGTGCCAGCAGCCGGCCGGGACTAGCGGTCCATGAGCAGTTCTTC. It yields the protein CASSRPGLAVHEQFF.

This clonotype was picked up one time. The CDR3 protein is CSAPTPTSGPFYLPYEQYF. The CDR3 DNA reads TGCAGTGCCCCAACCCCGACTAGCGGGCCGTTCTACTTACCCTACGAGCAGTACTTC. The chain combines TRBV20-1 with TRBJ2-7; 10 nucleotides line up with TRBD2. The germline V gene encodes CDR1 DFQATT and CDR2 SNEGSKA (reference sequence). V shed 6 bases, J shed 2 bases, and the junction held 22 bases outside the gene matches. The length of the CDR3 is 19 residues.

V and J are TRBV2 and TRBJ2-7, with 8 bases aligning to TRBD2. The CDR3 is made up of 16 amino acids. Germline V gene data show CDR1 as SNHLY and CDR2 as FYNNEI. J gave up 0 bases and V 8 bases, and 12 bases lay outside the gene matches. CDR3 sequence reads: CASEFSSGDFSYEQYF. CDR3 coding DNA: TGTGCCAGCGAATTCAGTAGCGGGGATTTCTCCTACGAGCAGTACTTC.

The chain carries TRBV20-1 and TRBJ2-5; D might be TRBD1 (5 bases). Germline CDR1 is DFQATT and CDR2 is SNEGSKA (reference sequence). The CDR3 spans 17 residues. Trimming took 0 bases from V and 1 from J, leaving 18 bases between them. The CDR3 DNA is TGCAGTGCTAGAGACCCCTCAAGGGGTGGGCCCCAAGAGACCCAGTACTTC. Protein product: CSARDPSRGGPQETQYF.

This clonotype was seen more than once but under ten times. This chain uses TRBV20-1 with TRBJ2-5; 7 bases fit TRBD2. J was trimmed by 2 bases and V by 6 bases; bases with no gene match: 9. Germline CDR1 reads DFQATT; CDR2 reads SNEGSKA (reference sequence). CDR3 length: 14 residues. In nucleotides, the CDR3 is TGCAGTGCCTACAGCCCGGGGGGTCAAGAGACCCAGTACTTC. Its translation is CSAYSPGGQETQYF.

This clonotype has only a few counts. V usage is TRBV20-1 and J usage is TRBJ2-3; TRBD2 aligns across 8 bases. V shed 3 bases and J 3 bases; nucleotides not matched to a gene: 8. The germline V gene encodes CDR1 DFQATT and CDR2 SNEGSKA (reference sequence). The CDR3 contains 15 residues. Here the CDR3 reads CSASNRGLGTDTQYF. The CDR3 bases are TGCAGTGCTAGTAATAGGGGACTAGGGACAGATACGCAGTATTTT.

This clonotype was seen a handful of times. The chain joins TRBV6-1 to TRBJ2-6; 15 bases are shared with TRBD2. CDR3 length: 17 residues. The junction had 2 bases not matched to a gene; V was cut back by 7 bases and J by 1 base. Germline V lookup: CDR1 MNHNS, CDR2 SASEGT. CDR3 DNA: TGTGCCAGCACAGGGACTAGCGGGAGGTCTGGGGCCAACGTCCTGACTTTC. Protein: CASTGTSGRSGANVLTF.

V is TRBV2 and J is TRBJ2-5, with 9 bases that match TRBD1. The CDR3 runs to 14 residues. J gave up 4 bases and V 10 bases, and 10 bases lay outside the gene matches. Germline V gives CDR1 SNHLY, CDR2 FYNNEI. Written as DNA, the CDR3 is TGTGCCAACAGGGACAGGGAGTATTCAGAGACCCAGTACTTC. It translates to CANRDREYSETQYF.

This chain connects TRBV11-2 to TRBJ2-1; D possibly corresponds to TRBD2 (5 bases). Per the germline V gene, CDR1 is SGHAT and CDR2 is FQNNGV. Trimming shortened V by 5 bases and J by 6 bases, and 14 bases separated the two germline ends. This CDR3 comprises 14 residues. The CDR3 is CASSRLISSNEQFF. The CDR3 region has the DNA TGTGCCAGCAGCCGACTAATTTCGAGCAATGAGCAGTTCTTC.

A few counts support this clonotype. The DNA for the CDR3 is TGTGCCAGCAGTCGACAGGGGGTAACTAACTATGGCTACACCTTC. Its protein is CASSRQGVTNYGYTF. The chain uses TRBV28 and TRBJ1-2, with 9 bases aligning to TRBD1. V shed 5 bases and J 0 bases; nucleotides not matched to a gene: 4. CDR3 length equals 15 residues. Germline V CDR1 and CDR2: MDHEN, SYDVKM.

In the case of this clonotype: With a much larger clone just one base away, this may be a read error. This sequence joins TRBV5-4 and TRBJ2-3; 9 bases are shared with TRBD2. The J segment lost 5 bases and the V segment lost 3 bases, leaving 10 bases of the junction unmatched. CDR1 and CDR2 from the germline V gene are SGHNT and YYREEE (reference sequence). The CDR3 has 16 amino acids. Here the CDR3 reads CASSSGPAGGGDTQYF. CDR3 in DNA: TGTGCCAGCAGCTCAGGTCCAGCGGGAGGCGGAGATACGCAGTATTTT.

Only a few counts were recorded for this clonotype. The chain uses TRBV7-2 and TRBJ2-3, with unresolved D. The CDR3 is made up of 12 amino acids. Per the germline V gene, CDR1 is SGHTA and CDR2 is FQGNSA. Trimming removed 4 bases at V and 8 bases at J, with 10 bases between. The CDR3 DNA follows: TGTGCCAGCAGCTCCTGGGGTGGTACGCAGTATTTT. This gives the protein CASSSWGGTQYF.

Concerning this clonotype itself: A much larger clone differs by one base, so this may be a read error. Without the conserved terminal phenylalanine or tryptophan, this CDR3 likely stems from a read error. The rearrangement links TRBV5-5 to TRBJ2-7; D gene ambiguous. V lost 3 bases and J lost 8, with 12 bases in between. Per the germline V gene, CDR1 is SGHKS and CDR2 is YYEKEE (reference sequence). CDR3 size: 12 residues. The CDR3 DNA reads as TGTGCCAGCAGCTCGAATCTTGAGCAGCAGTACATC. Protein product: CASSSNLEQQYI.

The chain uses TRBV13 and TRBJ2-4, with D unresolved. Germline values: CDR1 PRHDT, CDR2 FYEKMQ (reference sequence). The V end was cut by 2 bases, the J end by 7 bases, with 21 bases between. CDR3 size: 17 residues. CDR3 DNA sequence: TGTGCCAGCAGCTTAACCCCATCTCCGGGTCCCAGCAACATTCAGTACTTC. This encodes CASSLTPSPGPSNIQYF.